This T cell receptor beta chain was identified in a study of CD8 T cells in Susac syndrome. Peripheral blood CD8+ and CD4+ T cells were profiled by TCR beta sequencing. Stable or active relapsing-remitting multiple sclerosis, untreated and meeting revised McDonald criteria, defined the controls. Germline values: CDR1 LNHNV, CDR2 YYDKDF (reference sequence). V lost 5 bases and J lost 0; bases outside the gene matches: 19. This CDR3 is 21 amino acids long. Random hexamers were used to reverse transcribe 0.5 to 1 ug of RNA. An immunoSEQ multiplex PCR generated amplified TCR beta CDR3 products spanning 54 Vbeta and 13 Jbeta. MiXCR, run by TCRdb on the immunoSEQ multiplex PCR reads, gives a single entry per CDR3 protein. Among around 130,000 distinct CDR3 sequences listed, about 95% were seen once.

This receptor was identified in a human donor with multiple sclerosis. Source material: CD4+ T cells from PBMCs. V and J are TRBV15 and TRBJ1-6, with 7 bases lining up with TRBD1. As DNA, the CDR3 is TGTGCCACCAGCGACCGACAGGGCCTGGACGCCGGGGCCTCCTATAATTCACCCCTCCACTTT. Translating gives CATSDRQGLDAGASYNSPLHF. The entire variable domain, with the rest obtained from reference TRBV15 and TRBJ1-6, is as follows: DAMVIQNPRYQVTQFGKPVTLSCSQTLNHNVMYWYQQKSSQAPKLLFHYYDKDFNNEADTPDNFQSRRPNTSFCFLDIRSPGLGDTAMYLCATSDRQGLDAGASYNSPLHFGNGTRLTVT.